This TCR beta chain was captured in a study of T cell responses to AZD1222 COVID-19 vaccine. General study findings and limits: Variant regions that are unmutated are reportedly the target of nearly half of spike-specific TCRs. Clonal diversity was possibly underestimated, and white British individuals and females predominated among donors.

On this clone: Its specificity is unknown.

Profiling relied on immunoSEQ multiplex PCR, and the TCRdb table lists in-frame clones only, not all of them. The sample holds some 160,000 clones; around 90% are singletons and the top ten take approximately 4%. After removal of 7 bases from V and 3 bases from J, the junction contained 8 bases not matched to a gene. CDR1 is SQVTM, CDR2 ANQGSEA, per germline. The length of the CDR3 is 14 residues. The TCR sequence derives from an adult in good health. This chain uses TRBV29-1 with TRBJ2-7; 11 bases are a match to TRBD1. The sample was peripheral blood, taken on day 0 of AZD1222 vaccination. CDR3 amino acids: CSAGTGGRGYEQYF. Written as DNA, the CDR3 is TGCAGCGCAGGGACAGGGGGTAGGGGCTACGAGCAGTACTTC.